This T cell receptor (beta chain) comes out of a study of OX40 agonist ivuxolimab in advanced cancers. CDR1 and CDR2 (germline): ENHRY, SYGVKD. The CDR3 is 14 residues long. V shed 2 bases and J shed 0 bases, with 8 bases lying between them. In this sample, this clone turned up a few times. The protocol was immunoSEQ multiplex PCR, while the TCRdb copy is restricted to in-frame clones and leaves out a portion. This sample has tens of thousands of clones; 75% to 85% occur once, and the top ten carry roughly 2%. The sequence was obtained from an adult with an advanced solid tumor such as melanoma, head and neck, liver or kidney cancer. Sequencing used CD4+ or CD8+ T cells sorted from blood, obtained in a trial of the OX40 agonist ivuxolimab. The V gene is TRBV10-3, the J gene TRBJ2-7; tentative D call: TRBD2 (5 bases). CDR3 DNA sequence: TGTGCCATCAGTGAGGCGGGTAGCTCCTACGAGCAGTACTTC. It codes for CAISEAGSSYEQYF.